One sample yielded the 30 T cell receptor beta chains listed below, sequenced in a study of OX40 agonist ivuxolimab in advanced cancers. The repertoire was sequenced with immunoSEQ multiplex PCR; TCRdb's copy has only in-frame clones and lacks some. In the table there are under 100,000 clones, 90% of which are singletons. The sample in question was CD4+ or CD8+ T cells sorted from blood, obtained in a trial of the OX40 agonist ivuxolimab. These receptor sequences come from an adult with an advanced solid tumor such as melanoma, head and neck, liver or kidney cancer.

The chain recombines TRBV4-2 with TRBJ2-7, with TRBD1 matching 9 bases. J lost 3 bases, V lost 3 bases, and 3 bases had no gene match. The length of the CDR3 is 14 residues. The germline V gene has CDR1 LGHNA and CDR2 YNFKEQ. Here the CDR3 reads CASSHTGGHYEQYF. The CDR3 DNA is TGTGCCAGCAGCCATACAGGGGGCCACTACGAGCAGTACTTC.

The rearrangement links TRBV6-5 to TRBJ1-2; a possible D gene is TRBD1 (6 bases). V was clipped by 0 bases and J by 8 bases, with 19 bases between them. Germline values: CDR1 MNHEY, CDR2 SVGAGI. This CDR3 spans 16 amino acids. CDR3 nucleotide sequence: TGTGCCAGCAGTTACTCAAGTGCTGCCCCAGGGGAGGGCTACACCTTC. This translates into CASSYSSAAPGEGYTF.

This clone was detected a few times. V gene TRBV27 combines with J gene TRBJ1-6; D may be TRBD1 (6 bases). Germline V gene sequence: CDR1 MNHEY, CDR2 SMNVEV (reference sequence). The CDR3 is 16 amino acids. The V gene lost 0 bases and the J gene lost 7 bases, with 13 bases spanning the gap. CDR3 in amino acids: CASSLSWGAPNSPLHF. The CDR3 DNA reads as TGTGCCAGCAGTTTATCGTGGGGGGCACCCAATTCACCCCTCCACTTT.

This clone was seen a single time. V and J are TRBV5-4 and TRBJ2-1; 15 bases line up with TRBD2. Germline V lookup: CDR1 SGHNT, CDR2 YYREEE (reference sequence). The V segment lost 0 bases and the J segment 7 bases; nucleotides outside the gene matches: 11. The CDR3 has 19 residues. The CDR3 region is CASSLARTSGRAGSNEQFF. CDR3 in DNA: TGTGCCAGCAGCTTGGCCCGGACTAGCGGGAGGGCGGGATCAAATGAGCAGTTCTTC. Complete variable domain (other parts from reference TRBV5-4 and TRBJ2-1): ETGVTQSPTHLIKTRGQQVTLRCSSQSGHNTVSWYQQALGQGPQFIFQYYREEENGRGNFPPRFSGLQFPNYSSELNVNALELDDSALYLCASSLARTSGRAGSNEQFFGPGTRLTVL.

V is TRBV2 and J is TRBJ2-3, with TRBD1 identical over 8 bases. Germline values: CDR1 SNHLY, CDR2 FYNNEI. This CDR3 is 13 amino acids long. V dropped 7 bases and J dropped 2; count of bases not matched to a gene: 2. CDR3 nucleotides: TGTGCCAGCAACAGGGGGATCACAGATACGCAGTATTTT. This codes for CASNRGITDTQYF.

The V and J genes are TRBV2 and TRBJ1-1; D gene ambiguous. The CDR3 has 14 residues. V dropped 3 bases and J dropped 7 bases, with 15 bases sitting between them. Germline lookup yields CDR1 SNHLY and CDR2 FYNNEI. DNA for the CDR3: TGTGCCAGCAGTGACACGTGGACGGTAGGTGAAGCTTTCTTT. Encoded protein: CASSDTWTVGEAFF.

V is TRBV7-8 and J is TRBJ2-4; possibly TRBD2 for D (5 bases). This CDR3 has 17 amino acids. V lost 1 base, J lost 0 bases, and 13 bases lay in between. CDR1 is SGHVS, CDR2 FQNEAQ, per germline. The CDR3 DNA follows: TGTGCCAGCAGCTTAGTTGGACGGGGATTAGCCAAAAACATTCAGTACTTC. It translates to CASSLVGRGLAKNIQYF.

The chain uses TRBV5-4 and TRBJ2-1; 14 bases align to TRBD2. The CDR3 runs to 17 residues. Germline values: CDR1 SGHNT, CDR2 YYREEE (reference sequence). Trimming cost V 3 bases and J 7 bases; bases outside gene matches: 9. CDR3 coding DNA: TGTGCCAGCAGCTCCTCTGCGTGGACTAGCGGGAGGAATGAGCAGTTCTTC. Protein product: CASSSSAWTSGRNEQFF.

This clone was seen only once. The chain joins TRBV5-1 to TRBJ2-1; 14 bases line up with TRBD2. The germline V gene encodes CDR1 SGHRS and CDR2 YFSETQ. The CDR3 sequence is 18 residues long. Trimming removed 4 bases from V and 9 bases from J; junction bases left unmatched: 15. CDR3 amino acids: CASSPGTSGRTFRGEQFF. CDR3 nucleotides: TGCGCCAGCAGCCCCGGGACTAGCGGGAGAACGTTCCGCGGTGAGCAGTTCTTC.

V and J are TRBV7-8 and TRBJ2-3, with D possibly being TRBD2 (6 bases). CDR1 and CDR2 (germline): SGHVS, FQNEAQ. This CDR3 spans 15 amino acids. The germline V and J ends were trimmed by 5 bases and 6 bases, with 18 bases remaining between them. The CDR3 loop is CASSPWVRTTDTQYF. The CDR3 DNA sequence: TGTGCCAGCAGCCCCTGGGTTCGGACTACTGATACGCAGTATTTT.

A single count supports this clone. In nucleotides, the CDR3 is TGTGCCAGCAGGGACGGTCGATTAGCCAAAAACATTCAGTACTTC. It yields the protein CASRDGRLAKNIQYF. V and J are TRBV6-1 and TRBJ2-4; D is uncertain. The CDR3 has 15 amino acids. CDR1 is MNHNS, CDR2 SASEGT, per germline. The V and J ends lost 6 bases and 0 bases respectively, with 12 bases between them.

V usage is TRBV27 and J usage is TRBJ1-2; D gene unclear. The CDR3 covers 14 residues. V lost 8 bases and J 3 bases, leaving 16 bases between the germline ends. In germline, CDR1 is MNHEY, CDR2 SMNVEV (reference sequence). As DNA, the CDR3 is TGTGCCAGCGGATTGTGGGGAGTGGACTATGGCTACACCTTC. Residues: CASGLWGVDYGYTF.

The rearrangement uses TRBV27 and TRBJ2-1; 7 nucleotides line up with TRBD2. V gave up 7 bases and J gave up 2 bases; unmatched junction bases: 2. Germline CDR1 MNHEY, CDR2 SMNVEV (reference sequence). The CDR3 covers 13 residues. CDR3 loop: CASKAGAYNEQFF. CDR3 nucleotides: TGTGCCAGCAAGGCGGGAGCCTACAATGAGCAGTTCTTC.

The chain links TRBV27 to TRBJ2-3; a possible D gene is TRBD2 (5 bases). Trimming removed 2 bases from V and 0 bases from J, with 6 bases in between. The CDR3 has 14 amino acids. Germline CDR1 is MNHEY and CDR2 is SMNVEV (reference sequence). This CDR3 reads CASSLGGSTDTQYF. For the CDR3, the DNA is TGTGCCAGCAGTTTAGGAGGAAGCACAGATACGCAGTATTTT.

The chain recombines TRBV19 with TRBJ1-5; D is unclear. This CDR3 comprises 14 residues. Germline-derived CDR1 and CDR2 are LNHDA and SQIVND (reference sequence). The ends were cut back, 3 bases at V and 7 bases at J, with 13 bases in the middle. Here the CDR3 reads CASSILQVQQPQHF. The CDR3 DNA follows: TGTGCCAGTAGTATCCTCCAGGTACAACAGCCCCAGCATTTT.

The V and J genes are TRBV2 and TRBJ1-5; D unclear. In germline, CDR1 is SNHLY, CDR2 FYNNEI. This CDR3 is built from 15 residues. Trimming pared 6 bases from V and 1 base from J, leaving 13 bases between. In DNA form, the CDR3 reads TGTGCCAGCAGATATGGGGAGGAGAGCAATCAGCCCCAGCATTTT. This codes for CASRYGEESNQPQHF. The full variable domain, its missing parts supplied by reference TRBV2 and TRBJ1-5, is EPEVTQTPSHQVTQMGQEVILRCVPISNHLYFYWYRQILGQKVEFLVSFYNNEISEKSEIFDDQFSVERPDGSNFTLKIRSTKLEDSAMYFCASRYGEESNQPQHFGDGTRLSIL.

CDR3 DNA sequence: TGTGCCAGCAGTAACGCCGGGAGACTTGAAGCTTTCTTT. Protein: CASSNAGRLEAFF. The chain uses TRBV6-5 and TRBJ1-1; D unresolved. The V gene's germline CDR1 is MNHEY and CDR2 SVGAGI. This CDR3 contains 13 residues. Trimming took off 5 bases at V and 7 bases at J, with 14 bases between the two ends.

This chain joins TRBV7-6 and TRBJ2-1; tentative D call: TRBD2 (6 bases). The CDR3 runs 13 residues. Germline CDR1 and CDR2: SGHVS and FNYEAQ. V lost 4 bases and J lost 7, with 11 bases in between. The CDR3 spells CASSSGLFNEQFF. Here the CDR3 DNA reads TGTGCCAGCAGCTCGGGACTGTTTAATGAGCAGTTCTTC.

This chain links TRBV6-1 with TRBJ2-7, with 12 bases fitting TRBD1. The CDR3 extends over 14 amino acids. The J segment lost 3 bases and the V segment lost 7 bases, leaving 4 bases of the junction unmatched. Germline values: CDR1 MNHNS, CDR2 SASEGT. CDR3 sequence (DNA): TGTGCCAGCAAATGGGACAGGGGGCTCTACGAGCAGTACTTC. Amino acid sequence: CASKWDRGLYEQYF.

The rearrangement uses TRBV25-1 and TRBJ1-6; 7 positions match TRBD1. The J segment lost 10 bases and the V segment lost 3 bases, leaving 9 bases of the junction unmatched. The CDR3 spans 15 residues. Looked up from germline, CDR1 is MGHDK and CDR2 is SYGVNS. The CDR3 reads CASSEGQILWSPLHF. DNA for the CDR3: TGTGCCAGCAGTGAGGGACAGATACTATGGTCACCCCTCCACTTT.

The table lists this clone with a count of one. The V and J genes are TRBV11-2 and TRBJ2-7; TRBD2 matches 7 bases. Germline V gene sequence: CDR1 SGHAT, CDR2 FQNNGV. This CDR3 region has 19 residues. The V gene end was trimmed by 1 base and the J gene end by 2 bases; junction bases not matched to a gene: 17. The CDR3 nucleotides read TGTGCCAGCAGCTTAGTGGGCGGGAGAACGGGGTTGGGCGCCTACGAGCAGTACTTC. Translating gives CASSLVGGRTGLGAYEQYF. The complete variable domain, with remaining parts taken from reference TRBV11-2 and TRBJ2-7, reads EAGVAQSPRYKIIEKRQSVAFWCNPISGHATLYWYQQILGQGPKLLIQFQNNGVVDDSQLPKDRFSAERLKGVDSTLKIQPAKLEDSAVYLCASSLVGGRTGLGAYEQYFGPGTRLTVT.

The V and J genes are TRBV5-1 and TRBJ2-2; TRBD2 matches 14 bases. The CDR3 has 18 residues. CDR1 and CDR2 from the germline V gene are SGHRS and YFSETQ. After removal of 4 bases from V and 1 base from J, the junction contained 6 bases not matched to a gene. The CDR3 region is CASSLLTSGRGNTGELFF. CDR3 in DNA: TGCGCCAGCAGCCTCCTGACTAGCGGGAGGGGGAACACCGGGGAGCTGTTTTTT.

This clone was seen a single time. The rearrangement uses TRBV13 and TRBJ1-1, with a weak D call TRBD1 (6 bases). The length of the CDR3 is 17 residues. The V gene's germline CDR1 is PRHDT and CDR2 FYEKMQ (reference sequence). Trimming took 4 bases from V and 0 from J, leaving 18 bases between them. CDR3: CASSSATLGQMNTEAFF. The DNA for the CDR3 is TGTGCCAGCAGCTCCGCCACTCTCGGACAGATGAACACTGAAGCTTTCTTT.

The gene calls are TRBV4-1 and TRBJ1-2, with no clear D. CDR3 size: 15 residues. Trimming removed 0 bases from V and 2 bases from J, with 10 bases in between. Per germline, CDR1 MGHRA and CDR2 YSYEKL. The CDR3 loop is CASSQDTRRNYGYTF. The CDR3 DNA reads TGCGCCAGCAGCCAAGATACCAGGAGGAACTATGGCTACACCTTC.

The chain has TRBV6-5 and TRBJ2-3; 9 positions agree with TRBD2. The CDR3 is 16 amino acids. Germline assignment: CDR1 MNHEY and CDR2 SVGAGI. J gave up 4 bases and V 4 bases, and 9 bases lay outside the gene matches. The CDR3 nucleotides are TGTGCCAGCAGTTTAGGAGGTAGCGGGAGTGCAGATACGCAGTATTTT. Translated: CASSLGGSGSADTQYF.

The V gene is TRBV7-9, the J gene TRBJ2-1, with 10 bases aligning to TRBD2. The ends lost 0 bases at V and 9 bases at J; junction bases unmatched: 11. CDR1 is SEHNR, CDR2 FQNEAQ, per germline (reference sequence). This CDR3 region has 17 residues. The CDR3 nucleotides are TGTGCCAGCAGCTTAGCGCGCAGCGGGAGGGCCAGGGGTGAGCAGTTCTTC. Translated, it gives CASSLARSGRARGEQFF.

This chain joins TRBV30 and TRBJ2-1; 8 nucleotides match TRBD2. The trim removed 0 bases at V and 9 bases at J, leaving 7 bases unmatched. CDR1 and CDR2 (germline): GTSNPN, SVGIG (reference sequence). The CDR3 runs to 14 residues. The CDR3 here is CAWSVRAGDSEQFF. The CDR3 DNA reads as TGTGCCTGGAGTGTAAGAGCGGGAGACTCTGAGCAGTTCTTC.

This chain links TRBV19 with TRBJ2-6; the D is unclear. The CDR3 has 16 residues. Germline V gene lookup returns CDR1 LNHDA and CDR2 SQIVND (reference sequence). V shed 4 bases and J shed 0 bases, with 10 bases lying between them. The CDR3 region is CASSNDLISGANVLTF. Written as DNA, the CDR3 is TGTGCCAGTAGTAACGATCTAATCTCTGGGGCCAACGTCCTGACTTTC.

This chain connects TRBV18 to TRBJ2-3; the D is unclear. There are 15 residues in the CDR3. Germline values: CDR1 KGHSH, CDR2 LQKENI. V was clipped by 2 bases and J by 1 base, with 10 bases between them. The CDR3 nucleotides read TGTGCCAGCTCACCAGCGACCCCTGGCACAGATACGCAGTATTTT. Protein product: CASSPATPGTDTQYF.

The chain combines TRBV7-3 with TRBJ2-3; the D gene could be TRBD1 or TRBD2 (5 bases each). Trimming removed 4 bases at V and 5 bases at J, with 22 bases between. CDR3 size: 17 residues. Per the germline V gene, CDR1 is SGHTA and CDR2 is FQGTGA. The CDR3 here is CASSSSIGRAQGDTQYF. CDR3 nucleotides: TGTGCCAGCAGCTCAAGTATTGGGCGGGCTCAGGGAGATACGCAGTATTTT.